This T cell receptor beta chain stems from a study of beta chain features in type 1 diabetes. The CDR3 covers 15 residues. The V gene's germline CDR1 is MGHRA and CDR2 YSYEKL. V trimming: 2 bases; J trimming: 5 bases; junction bases outside the gene matches: 5. This clone was observed a handful of times. Its antigen is unidentified. Whole-study results and caveats: Fewer junction insertions and more nucleotide deletions appeared in type 1 diabetes patients.

What was sequenced were expressed TCRB transcripts, since all of the isolated RNA had been reverse transcribed. Here immunoSEQ multiplex PCR was the method, and the copy in TCRdb shows in-frame clones only, minus some. The data show around 450,000 clones, about an eighth seen once. The origin of this receptor is a young woman in good health. V gene TRBV4-1 combines with J gene TRBJ2-5, with 10 nucleotides matching TRBD1. Sequencing used naive CD4+ T cells from blood. The CDR3 sequence: CASSQQQGQGETQYF. CDR3 in DNA: TGCGCCAGCAGCCAACAACAGGGACAGGGGGAGACCCAGTACTTC.